The sequence of this TCR beta chain was determined in a study of control samples from healthy donors and cancer patients. Trimming took 4 bases from V and 2 from J; bases not matched to a gene: 13. There are 18 residues in the CDR3. Germline V gives CDR1 KGHDR, CDR2 SFDVKD. Sequencing was performed with immunoSEQ multiplex PCR; in TCRdb, only in-frame clones are kept and a portion is missing. The sample carries approximately 170,000 clones, 93% recorded once. This TCR derives from an older woman in good health. V and J are TRBV24-1 and TRBJ1-5, with 7 bases matching TRBD1. The sequencing sample was made of blood. CDR3 region: CATSDVDRERRGNQPQHF. The CDR3 region has the DNA TGTGCCACCAGTGACGTCGACAGGGAACGGCGGGGCAATCAGCCCCAGCATTTT.